The 29 T cell receptor beta chains below all came from one sample that was sequenced in a study of response to subunit inactivated influenza vaccine. TCRdb used MiXCR to reprocess the RT-PCR reads, holding one entry per CDR3 protein. The data contain 290,000 or so distinct CDR3 sequences, about 20% of them seen just once; the ten biggest clones take up under 13%. Here the sequenced sample was PBMCs from blood, taken 21 months after vaccination. These receptors were collected from a man between 50 and 69 years old who received an inactivated influenza vaccine.

The chain uses TRBV10-3 and TRBJ2-5; TRBD1 matches at 11 bases. The CDR3 is 13 residues long. V lost 11 bases, J lost 3 bases, and 5 bases stayed unmatched. Germline CDR1 reads ENHRY; CDR2 reads SYGVKD. The CDR3 region is CAVGQGVEETQYF. CDR3 bases: TGTGCCGTGGGACAGGGGGTAGAAGAGACCCAGTACTTC.

The rearrangement joins TRBV11-2 to TRBJ2-3, with a possible D match to TRBD2 (5 bases). The CDR3 covers 15 residues. Germline CDR1 reads SGHAT; CDR2 reads FQNNGV. The V end was cut by 4 bases, the J end by 0 bases, with 11 bases between. CDR3 nucleotides: TGTGCCAGCAGCTCGGGGATCGGTAGCACAGATACGCAGTATTTT. This encodes CASSSGIGSTDTQYF.

This clonotype was picked up a small number of times. This rearrangement joins TRBV4-2 to TRBJ1-1; 7 bases align to TRBD1. Germline loops: CDR1 LGHNA, CDR2 YNFKEQ. V shed 0 bases, J shed 0 bases, and the junction held 1 base outside the gene matches. This CDR3 spans 15 amino acids. The CDR3 loop reads CASSQETGMNTEAFF. CDR3 sequence (DNA): TGTGCCAGCAGCCAAGAGACAGGGATGAACACTGAAGCTTTCTTT.

The chain has TRBV6-1 and TRBJ1-5, with D maybe TRBD1 (6 bases). V was cut by 5 bases and J by 5 bases, with 16 bases left in between. Germline CDR1 MNHNS, CDR2 SASEGT. This CDR3 comprises 15 residues. CDR3 residues: CASSKYRAAHQPQHF. The CDR3 bases are TGTGCCAGCAGTAAATACAGGGCCGCTCATCAGCCCCAGCATTTT.

As regards this clonotype: A clone one base away is much larger, so this may be a read error. V is TRBV29-1 and J is TRBJ1-1, with a possible D match to TRBD1 (5 bases). CDR3 length: 13 amino acids. CDR1 SQVTM and CDR2 ANQGSEA come from the germline V gene. This CDR3 is CSVGTTVNTKAFF. DNA for the CDR3: TGCAGCGTTGGCACGACAGTGAACACTAAAGCTTTCTTT.

J is TRBJ1-6 and V is TRBV7-9; perhaps TRBD1 as D (5 bases). The CDR3 has 15 amino acids. The germline gives CDR1 SEHNR, CDR2 FQNEAQ (reference sequence). V lost 5 bases to trimming and J lost 7 bases, with 15 bases between them. The CDR3 region is CASSPGTPKNSPLHF. The CDR3 region has the DNA TGTGCCAGCAGCCCAGGGACGCCGAAGAATTCACCCCTCCACTTT.

The V gene is TRBV20-1, the J gene TRBJ2-1; tentatively, D is TRBD2 (6 bases). Trimming removed 5 bases from V and 2 bases from J, with 13 bases in between. This CDR3 comprises 14 residues. Germline lookup yields CDR1 DFQATT and CDR2 SNEGSKA (reference sequence). The CDR3 reads CSAAWREAYNEQFF. As DNA, the CDR3 is TGCAGTGCTGCCTGGAGGGAAGCCTACAATGAGCAGTTCTTC.

This chain uses TRBV29-1 with TRBJ2-2; no clear D gene. V was trimmed by 3 bases and J by 4 bases, leaving 6 bases between them. The CDR3 is 12 amino acids. CDR1 is SQVTM, CDR2 ANQGSEA, per germline. For the CDR3, the DNA is TGCAGCGTTGAGCGGCTCACCGGGGAGCTGTTTTTT. Protein product: CSVERLTGELFF.

V and J are TRBV12-3 or TRBV12-4 and TRBJ1-2, with 11 bases fitting TRBD1. The CDR3 runs to 15 residues. V lost 7 bases to trimming and J lost 7 bases; unmatched junction nucleotides: 11. DNA of the CDR3: TGTGCCAGCATCCCCTTGGGACAGGGGGTGGTTGGCTACACCTTC. Protein sequence: CASIPLGQGVVGYTF.

The chain joins TRBV30 to TRBJ2-1; 9 nucleotides align to TRBD2. The CDR3 runs 15 residues. J gave up 4 bases and V 4 bases, and 8 bases lay outside the gene matches. Germline CDR1 is GTSNPN and CDR2 is SVGIG (reference sequence). The CDR3 nucleotides are TGTGCCTGGAACTCCGGGACTAGCAGATACAATGAGCAGTTCTTC. Translating it yields CAWNSGTSRYNEQFF.

The V gene is TRBV20-1, the J gene TRBJ1-1; D ambiguous. The CDR3 runs 13 residues. CDR1 is DFQATT and CDR2 is SNEGSKA in the germline V gene (reference sequence). V lost 5 bases and J 0 bases, leaving 10 bases between the germline ends. CDR3 residues: CSAQTVLNTEAFF. The DNA of the CDR3 is TGCAGTGCTCAGACGGTGCTGAACACTGAAGCTTTCTTT.

V usage is TRBV29-1 and J usage is TRBJ2-1; D unresolved. V lost 3 bases, J lost 4 bases, and 4 bases lay in between. Germline lookup yields CDR1 SQVTM and CDR2 ANQGSEA. This CDR3 is built from 11 residues. CDR3 sequence reads: CSVDVYNEQFF. DNA for the CDR3: TGCAGCGTTGACGTGTACAATGAGCAGTTCTTC.

This clonotype was recorded at least ten times. The rearrangement links TRBV28 to TRBJ1-1, with 8 positions matching TRBD1. V lost 7 bases and J lost 0; bases outside the gene matches: 10. Germline V gene data show CDR1 as MDHEN and CDR2 as SYDVKM. The CDR3 spans 16 residues. This CDR3 is CASTRQGRDLNTEAFF. CDR3 nucleotides: TGTGCCAGCACTCGACAGGGGAGGGACCTGAACACTGAAGCTTTCTTT.

The V and J genes are TRBV27 and TRBJ1-5, with TRBD1 identical over 8 bases. The junction had 7 bases not matched to a gene; V was cut back by 5 bases and J by 7 bases. The CDR3 totals 14 residues. Per germline, CDR1 MNHEY and CDR2 SMNVEV (reference sequence). The DNA of the CDR3 is TGTGCCAGCAGTCCTCGGGACAGGAGCCAGCCCCAGCATTTT. Its protein is CASSPRDRSQPQHF.

The CDR3 DNA reads TGTGCCAGCAGCTTGTTGGTCTCGGCAGGGGGCACAGATACGCAGTATTTT. Protein product: CASSLLVSAGGTDTQYF. The V call is TRBV5-4, the J call TRBJ2-3, with a weak D call TRBD1 (6 bases). There are 17 residues in the CDR3. The V gene lost 1 base and the J gene lost 1 base, with 16 bases spanning the gap. Germline CDR1 is SGHNT and CDR2 is YYREEE (reference sequence).

This clonotype has more than one count but fewer than ten. The chain has TRBV6-5 and TRBJ2-7; tentatively, D is TRBD1 (6 bases). The ends were cut back, 1 base at V and 3 bases at J, with 13 bases in the middle. Germline V CDR1 and CDR2: MNHEY, SVGAGI. The CDR3 sequence is 15 residues long. CDR3 sequence: CASSYYSGVLYEQYF. The CDR3 DNA follows: TGTGCCAGCAGTTACTACTCAGGGGTTCTCTACGAGCAGTACTTC.

This clonotype has just a few counts. The chain joins TRBV20-1 to TRBJ2-7; D ambiguous. V was pared by 2 bases and J by 1 base, with 18 bases between. CDR1 and CDR2 (germline): DFQATT, SNEGSKA (reference sequence). This CDR3 region has 16 residues. This CDR3 is CSARKSPSPFSYEQYF. The CDR3 DNA sequence: TGCAGTGCTAGAAAATCACCGTCACCCTTTTCCTACGAGCAGTACTTC.

This clonotype was counted ten times or more. The chain employs TRBV29-1 and TRBJ1-1; D remains ambiguous. V shed 3 bases and J shed 0 bases, with 11 bases lying between them. The CDR3 totals 14 residues. Germline lookup yields CDR1 SQVTM and CDR2 ANQGSEA. The CDR3 is CSVEMVGLNTEAFF. For the CDR3, the DNA is TGCAGCGTTGAGATGGTAGGGCTGAACACTGAAGCTTTCTTT.

This chain connects TRBV6-2 or TRBV6-3 to TRBJ1-1, with D possibly matching TRBD1 (6 bases). The CDR3 spans 17 residues. Germline V gene data show CDR1 as MNHEY and CDR2 as SVGEGT. V gave up 2 bases and J gave up 0 bases, with 16 bases separating them. The CDR3, as DNA: TGTGCCAGCAGTTACATTGGGCGTGGGGGCTTGAACACTGAAGCTTTCTTT. It is translated as CASSYIGRGGLNTEAFF.

This clonotype was counted between two and nine times. This chain connects TRBV28 to TRBJ1-6; D remains ambiguous. V shed 6 bases and J shed 6 bases, with 9 bases lying between them. Per the germline V gene, CDR1 is MDHEN and CDR2 is SYDVKM. This CDR3 has 13 amino acids. This CDR3 is CASRLGSNSPLHF. In DNA form, the CDR3 reads TGTGCCAGCAGACTAGGGAGTAATTCACCCCTCCACTTT.

Only a few counts were recorded for this clonotype. The chain is built from TRBV5-5 and TRBJ2-1; 8 bases line up with TRBD2. This CDR3 comprises 12 residues. The junction had 7 bases not matched to a gene; V was cut back by 3 bases and J by 14 bases. Looked up from germline, CDR1 is SGHKS and CDR2 is YYEKEE (reference sequence). CDR3 amino acids: CASSYTETSEFF. CDR3 bases: TGTGCCAGCAGCTATACAGAGACTAGCGAGTTCTTC. Filled out from reference TRBV5-5 and TRBJ2-1, the complete variable domain reads DAGVTQSPTHLIKTRGQQVTLRCSPISGHKSVSWYQQVLGQGPQFIFQYYEKEERGRGNFPDRFSARQFPNYSSELNVNALLLGDSALYLCASSYTETSEFFGPGTRLTVL.

The chain links TRBV11-2 to TRBJ2-1; the D gene is possibly TRBD2 (6 bases). The CDR3 contains 15 residues. Looked up from germline, CDR1 is SGHAT and CDR2 is FQNNGV. V lost 0 bases and J 5 bases, leaving 11 bases between the germline ends. The CDR3 spells CASSLEAGKNNEQFF. CDR3 DNA sequence: TGTGCCAGCAGCTTAGAGGCGGGAAAGAACAATGAGCAGTTCTTC. Filled out from reference TRBV11-2 and TRBJ2-1, the complete variable domain reads EAGVAQSPRYKIIEKRQSVAFWCNPISGHATLYWYQQILGQGPKLLIQFQNNGVVDDSQLPKDRFSAERLKGVDSTLKIQPAKLEDSAVYLCASSLEAGKNNEQFFGPGTRLTVL.

The J gene is TRBJ1-5, the V gene TRBV9, with D perhaps matching TRBD1 (5 bases). V was shortened by 2 bases and J by 16 bases, with 25 bases between the two germline ends. Germline V gives CDR1 SGDLS, CDR2 YYNGEE. This CDR3 comprises 15 residues. The CDR3, as DNA: TGTGCCAGCAGCGTCGACAGCAATAGCAATCAGCCCCCCCATTTT. Its protein product is CASSVDSNSNQPPHF.

The CDR3 protein is CSARGGQNYEQYF. The CDR3, as DNA: TGCAGTGCTAGAGGAGGACAGAACTACGAGCAGTACTTC. The genes are TRBV20-1 and TRBJ2-7, with D possibly TRBD1 on 6 matching bases. The CDR3 is made up of 13 amino acids. With 1 base removed from V and 3 bases from J, the gap between germline ends came to 10 bases. Germline CDR1 is DFQATT and CDR2 is SNEGSKA (reference sequence).

This clonotype was observed a handful of times. This chain uses TRBV3-1 with TRBJ2-6; D uncertain. This CDR3 comprises 15 residues. Trimming left V 4 bases short and J 1 base short, with 8 bases between. CDR1 and CDR2 (germline): LGHDT, YNNKEL (reference sequence). The CDR3 protein is CASSLSGSGANVLTF. The CDR3 bases are TGTGCCAGCAGCCTATCCGGTTCTGGGGCCAACGTCCTGACTTTC.

Comment on this clonotype: At one end the junction does not follow the germline gene, possibly because of a read error. The chain links TRBV28 to TRBJ2-7, with D possibly TRBD1 on 5 matching bases. This CDR3 region has 15 residues. Looked up from germline, CDR1 is MDHEN and CDR2 is SYDVKM. The CDR3 DNA reads as TGTGCCAGCAGTCGACCAGTTTTGACCCATCAGGGCTGGGACTTC. As protein: CASSRPVLTHQGWDF. Variable domain in full (rest from reference TRBV28 and TRBJ2-7): DVKVTQSSRYLVKRTGEKVFLECVQDMDHENMFWYRQDPGLGLRLIYFSYDVKMKEKGDIPEGYSVSREKKERFSLILESASTNQTSMYLCASSRPVLTHQGWDFGPGTRLTVT.

This clonotype was recorded a few times. CDR3 amino acids: CASSYSGQGAIGYTF. CDR3 sequence (DNA): TGTGCCAGCAGTTACTCGGGACAGGGGGCTATTGGCTACACCTTC. This sequence joins TRBV6-5 and TRBJ1-2; 12 nucleotides align to TRBD1. The germline V gene has CDR1 MNHEY and CDR2 SVGAGI. V gave up 0 bases and J gave up 7 bases; unmatched junction bases: 3. This CDR3 has 15 residues.

This clonotype was counted only a few times. This sequence joins TRBV6-1 and TRBJ1-3; 8 bases match TRBD1. The V gene end was trimmed by 10 bases and the J gene end by 0 bases; junction bases not matched to a gene: 5. Germline CDR1 MNHNS, CDR2 SASEGT. The CDR3 runs to 14 residues. In DNA, the CDR3 is TGTGCCACGTCAGGGGGCCTCTCTGGAAACACCATATATTTT. It translates to CATSGGLSGNTIYF.

This clonotype was observed at least ten times. The chain is built from TRBV12-3 or TRBV12-4 and TRBJ1-2, with 7 bases matching TRBD1. Trimming took 5 bases from V and 6 from J; bases not matched to a gene: 9. This CDR3 contains 14 residues. In DNA, the CDR3 is TGTGCCAGCAGTACGCCGGGACAGTTGAATGGCTACACCTTC. Residues: CASSTPGQLNGYTF.